These 25 T cell receptor beta chains were all obtained from the same sample, sequenced in a study of T-cell reconstitution after alpha-beta-depleted transplantation in children. Preparing the TCRbeta library involved the use of unique molecular identifiers. MiXCR, run by TCRdb on the PCR reads, gives a single entry per CDR3 protein. The sample has about 340,000 distinct CDR3 sequences; 13% are singletons. Sequences were derived from PBMCs, sampled from the stem cell graft. These receptors were taken from a human donor who donated a stem cell graft to a child with Fanconi anemia.

This clonotype was picked up a small number of times. The rearrangement joins TRBV12-3 or TRBV12-4 to TRBJ1-1, with a weak D call TRBD1 (6 bases). The CDR3 spans 12 residues. The V end lost 7 bases, the J end lost 6 bases, and 12 bases lay between the germline ends. CDR3: CASTPEGAEAFF. The CDR3 DNA reads as TGTGCCAGCACCCCGGAGGGGGCTGAAGCTTTCTTT.

This clonotype has a count of ten or more. This chain uses TRBV12-3 or TRBV12-4 with TRBJ2-3, with D perhaps TRBD1 (5 bases). Trimming left V 5 bases short and J 7 bases short, with 13 bases between. The CDR3 covers 13 residues. The CDR3 spells CASSLPGSNTQYF. The CDR3 nucleotides read TGTGCCAGCAGTCTCCCAGGGTCTAATACGCAGTATTTT.

The chain uses TRBV12-3 or TRBV12-4 and TRBJ2-1; 10 nucleotides line up with TRBD1. The CDR3 covers 16 residues. V lost 5 bases to trimming and J lost 12 bases; unmatched junction nucleotides: 16. The CDR3 sequence is CASSRGGDRDRGRQFF. The CDR3 nucleotides read TGTGCCAGCAGTCGAGGGGGGGACAGGGACAGGGGTCGGCAGTTCTTC.

This clonotype was seen many times. This chain connects TRBV10-2 to TRBJ2-3; D is perhaps TRBD1 (6 bases). CDR1 is WSHSY, CDR2 SAAADI, per germline. V lost 3 bases and J lost 0, with 7 bases in between. The CDR3 consists of 14 residues. This CDR3 reads CASSDDRSTDTQYF. Written as DNA, the CDR3 is TGCGCCAGCAGTGACGACAGGAGCACAGATACGCAGTATTTT.

The chain couples TRBV12-3 or TRBV12-4 to TRBJ1-1; D perhaps matches TRBD1 (5 bases). V was pared by 3 bases and J by 1 base, with 9 bases between. The CDR3 spans 14 residues. The CDR3 sequence is CASSFNQGNTEAFF. CDR3 in DNA: TGTGCCAGCAGTTTTAATCAGGGGAACACTGAAGCTTTCTTT.

This clonotype has just a few counts. The chain combines TRBV15 with TRBJ2-1; D gene uncertain. The CDR3 has 12 residues. Germline CDR1 and CDR2: LNHNV and YYDKDF (reference sequence). Trimming removed 6 bases at V and 7 bases at J, with 10 bases between. The CDR3 nucleotides are TGTGCCACCAGTGGTGTTAGGAATGAGCAGTTCTTC. It encodes CATSGVRNEQFF.

This clonotype was seen more than once but under ten times. This chain links TRBV10-3 with TRBJ1-1; tentative D call: TRBD1 (6 bases). Germline V lookup: CDR1 ENHRY, CDR2 SYGVKD. Trimming removed 0 bases from V and 5 bases from J, with 13 bases in between. The length of the CDR3 is 15 residues. The CDR3 DNA reads as TGTGCCATCAGTGAGTCGATTGAGGGGGGAACTGAAGCTTTCTTT. It yields the protein CAISESIEGGTEAFF.

This clonotype was seen a few times. With a much larger clone just one base away, this may be a read error. The chain joins TRBV9 to TRBJ2-1; 7 nucleotides line up with TRBD2. Germline values: CDR1 SGDLS, CDR2 YYNGEE. The CDR3 loop spans 15 amino acids. The CDR3 sequence is CAGSVGGLDGNEQFF. CDR3 coding DNA: TGTGCCGGCAGCGTCGGGGGGTTGGATGGAAATGAGCAGTTCTTC.

The sample holds a few counts of this clonotype. The chain uses TRBV5-6 and TRBJ2-7; D might be TRBD1 (6 bases). The CDR3 extends over 16 amino acids. Germline V lookup: CDR1 SGHDT, CDR2 YYEEEE. V lost 2 bases and J lost 6, with 21 bases in between. The CDR3 sequence: CASSLVGGSNRGEQYV. CDR3 nucleotides: TGTGCCAGCAGCTTAGTAGGGGGATCAAATCGGGGCGAGCAGTACGTC.

The chain recombines TRBV6-5 with TRBJ2-7; no clear D gene. CDR3 length: 16 amino acids. CDR1 is MNHEY, CDR2 SVGAGI, per germline. V shed 0 bases and J shed 0 bases, with 12 bases lying between them. This CDR3 reads CASSYSAPAFSYEQYF. The CDR3 DNA reads as TGTGCCAGCAGTTACTCGGCCCCAGCGTTCTCCTACGAGCAGTACTTC.

The genes are TRBV7-9 and TRBJ2-1; possible D gene TRBD2, 6 bases. CDR1 SEHNR and CDR2 FQNEAQ come from the germline V gene (reference sequence). V was pared by 4 bases and J by 10 bases, with 20 bases between. The CDR3 has 15 residues. As DNA, the CDR3 is TGTGCCAGCAGCTCCGACGGTGGGGGGACGGGGGAGCAGTTCTTC. Protein sequence: CASSSDGGGTGEQFF.

The sample holds many counts of this clonotype. The V call is TRBV5-5, the J call TRBJ1-5, with TRBD1 identical over 8 bases. CDR3 length: 16 residues. The V gene end was trimmed by 3 bases and the J gene end by 1 base; junction bases not matched to a gene: 6. Germline loops: CDR1 SGHKS, CDR2 YYEKEE (reference sequence). CDR3 region: CASSSTGGKSNQPQHF. CDR3 DNA: TGTGCCAGCAGCTCCACAGGGGGAAAGAGCAATCAGCCCCAGCATTTT.

The chain carries TRBV4-3 and TRBJ2-5, with D possibly matching TRBD1 (5 bases). This CDR3 comprises 16 residues. Per germline, CDR1 LGHNA and CDR2 YSLEER. Trimming stripped 1 base from V and 5 bases from J, with 17 bases between. The CDR3 DNA follows: TGCGCCAGCAGCCAAGGCCTGCAACAGGTCCGGGAGACCCAGTACTTC. This sequence encodes CASSQGLQQVRETQYF.

The chain uses TRBV29-1 and TRBJ2-5; tentatively, D is TRBD2 (7 bases). Trimming left V 2 bases short and J 1 base short, with 14 bases between. This CDR3 spans 15 amino acids. Per germline, CDR1 SQVTM and CDR2 ANQGSEA. The CDR3, as DNA: TGCAGCGTTGAAAGGGGGGGGACCCTCCAAGAGACCCAGTACTTC. Translating gives CSVERGGTLQETQYF.

J is TRBJ2-7 and V is TRBV6-5, with TRBD2 matching 8 bases. The germline V gene encodes CDR1 MNHEY and CDR2 SVGAGI. Trimming removed 5 bases from V and 3 bases from J; junction bases left unmatched: 9. The CDR3 runs to 15 residues. As DNA, the CDR3 is TGTGCCAGCAGTCTACGGGAGGGACTCCACTACGAGCAGTACTTC. This gives the protein CASSLREGLHYEQYF.

CDR3 sequence (DNA): TGTGCCTCTTCAGTCCCTAACTATGGCTACACCTTC. It codes for CASSVPNYGYTF. The chain has TRBV10-3 and TRBJ1-2; D remains unclear. The CDR3 runs to 12 residues. The V and J ends lost 11 bases and 0 bases respectively, with 10 bases between them. CDR1 is ENHRY and CDR2 is SYGVKD in the germline V gene.

In its sample, this clonotype was seen a few times. CDR3 coding DNA: TGTGCCAGCAGCCCCGGGCTGGGAGACAATGAGCAGTTCTTC. Residues: CASSPGLGDNEQFF. The rearrangement uses TRBV11-2 and TRBJ2-1, with TRBD2 as a possible D gene (5 bases). The CDR3 runs 14 residues. Per germline, CDR1 SGHAT and CDR2 FQNNGV. V was shortened by 5 bases and J by 5 bases, with 13 bases between the two germline ends.

The J gene is TRBJ1-2, the V gene TRBV18, with TRBD1 as a possible D gene (5 bases). Germline V gene sequence: CDR1 KGHSH, CDR2 LQKENI. There are 12 residues in the CDR3. V dropped 5 bases and J dropped 8 bases, with 12 bases sitting between them. CDR3 in amino acids: CASSSTDRGYTF. In nucleotides, the CDR3 is TGTGCCAGCTCATCGACAGATCGGGGCTACACCTTC.

In this sample, this clonotype turned up a few times. The chain recombines TRBV5-6 with TRBJ2-1, with unresolved D. The CDR3 is 12 amino acids. CDR1 and CDR2 (germline): SGHDT, YYEEEE. Trimming removed 4 bases at V and 7 bases at J, with 9 bases between. The CDR3 is CASSIEPNEQFF. The DNA for the CDR3 is TGTGCCAGCAGCATAGAGCCAAATGAGCAGTTCTTC.

The J gene is TRBJ2-3, the V gene TRBV5-6; possible D gene TRBD1, 5 bases. CDR3 length: 12 amino acids. Germline-derived CDR1 and CDR2 are SGHDT and YYEEEE. Trimming removed 0 bases from V and 8 bases from J, with 7 bases in between. The CDR3 sequence: CASSLAGLTQYF. The CDR3 DNA reads as TGTGCCAGCAGCTTGGCAGGGCTTACGCAGTATTTT.

CDR3 sequence (DNA): TGCAGTGCTATTCCTCCGACTAGAAGCGGCTACGAGCAGTACTTC. It translates to CSAIPPTRSGYEQYF. V usage is TRBV20-1 and J usage is TRBJ2-7; a weak D match, TRBD2 (6 bases). This CDR3 is 15 amino acids long. V was clipped by 4 bases and J by 3 bases, with 19 bases between them. Germline loops: CDR1 DFQATT, CDR2 SNEGSKA (reference sequence).

Many counts were recorded for this clonotype. This sequence joins TRBV20-1 and TRBJ2-5, with no clear D. V was trimmed by 3 bases and J by 0 bases, leaving 11 bases between them. The CDR3 has 14 amino acids. Germline CDR1 and CDR2: DFQATT and SNEGSKA (reference sequence). In DNA form, the CDR3 reads TGCAGTGCTAGTAAAGATTCCTACCAAGAGACCCAGTACTTC. Translating it yields CSASKDSYQETQYF.

This clonotype was counted a few times. The chain is built from TRBV5-1 and TRBJ2-3; no reliable D call. CDR1 is SGHRS and CDR2 is YFSETQ in the germline V gene. V shed 2 bases and J shed 5 bases, with 9 bases lying between them. The CDR3 is 13 residues long. DNA of the CDR3: TGCGCCAGCAGCTTTTTGACCGAAGATACGCAGTATTTT. Encoded protein: CASSFLTEDTQYF.

The rearrangement joins TRBV11-2 to TRBJ2-1; the match to TRBD2 covers 11 bases. V lost 6 bases, J lost 4 bases, and 5 bases stayed unmatched. CDR3 size: 15 residues. Germline V lookup: CDR1 SGHAT, CDR2 FQNNGV. CDR3 sequence (DNA): TGTGCCAGCAGGTTCACTAGCGGGGGTTACAATGAGCAGTTCTTC. Translated: CASRFTSGGYNEQFF.

Only a few counts were recorded for this clonotype. The gene calls are TRBV5-6 and TRBJ2-3; TRBD2 agrees at 7 bases. Germline values: CDR1 SGHDT, CDR2 YYEEEE. The CDR3 extends over 15 amino acids. The V segment lost 4 bases and the J segment 2 bases; nucleotides outside the gene matches: 7. The DNA for the CDR3 is TGTGCCAGCAGCCCGACGGGGGGACTCACAGATACGCAGTATTTT. This codes for CASSPTGGLTDTQYF.